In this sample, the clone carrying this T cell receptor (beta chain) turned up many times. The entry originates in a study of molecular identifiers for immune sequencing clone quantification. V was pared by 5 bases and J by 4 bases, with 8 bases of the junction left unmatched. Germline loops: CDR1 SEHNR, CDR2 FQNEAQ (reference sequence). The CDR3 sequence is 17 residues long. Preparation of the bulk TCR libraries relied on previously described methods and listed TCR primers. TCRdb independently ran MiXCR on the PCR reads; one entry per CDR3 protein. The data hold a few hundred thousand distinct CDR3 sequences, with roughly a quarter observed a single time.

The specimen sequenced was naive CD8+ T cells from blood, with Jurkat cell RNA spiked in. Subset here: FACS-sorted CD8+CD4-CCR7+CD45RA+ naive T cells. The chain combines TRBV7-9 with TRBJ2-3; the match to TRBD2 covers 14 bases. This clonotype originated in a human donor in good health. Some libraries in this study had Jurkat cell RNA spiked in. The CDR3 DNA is TGTGCCAGCAGCCCCGGGACTAGCGGGAGTTTGTCAGATACGCAGTATTTT. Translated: CASSPGTSGSLSDTQYF.